The entry that follows covers one TCR beta chain sequence. Participants' reported clinical history set cohort assignment. The V end lost 2 bases, the J end lost 4 bases, and 11 bases lay between the germline ends. This CDR3 is built from 13 residues. Germline values: CDR1 SQVTM, CDR2 ANQGSEA. These data originate in a study of blood T cell repertoires in COVID-19. Clones were read by immunoSEQ multiplex PCR, and TCRdb kept only the in-frame ones, dropping some. This repertoire shows 250,000 to 300,000 clones, 80% to 95% found once; its top ten account for 0.9% to 1.2%. The chain employs TRBV29-1 and TRBJ1-1; D call uncertain. This sequence originates from a woman in her thirties who had recovered from COVID-19. Sequencing used PBMCs or T cells enriched from blood (not recorded which). The CDR3 reads CSVELGSGTEAFF. CDR3 coding DNA: TGCAGCGTTGAATTGGGTAGCGGCACTGAAGCTTTCTTT. Drawing the rest from reference TRBV29-1 and TRBJ1-1, the complete variable domain is SAVISQKPSRDICQRGTSLTIQCQVDSQVTMMFWYRQQPGQSLTLIATANQGSEATYESGFVIDKFPISRPNLTFSTLTVSNMSPEDSSIYLCSVELGSGTEAFFGQGTRLTVV.